The 26 T cell receptor beta chains presented below share a single source sample, sequenced in a study of cytomegalovirus exposure and HLA in healthy donors. Vbeta (60) and Jbeta (13) primers were used in the PCR. Only in-frame clones appear in the TCRdb table, and some are missing; sequencing was by immunoSEQ multiplex PCR. The sample lists more than 70,000 clones; approximately 70% were seen once. Sequencing input: PBMCs. The receptors were gathered from a woman aged 45 to 65 in good health and CMV-seropositive.

The genes are TRBV6-1 and TRBJ1-1; 9 nucleotides align to TRBD1. There are 14 residues in the CDR3. CDR1 is MNHNS and CDR2 is SASEGT in the germline V gene. J lost 4 bases, V lost 5 bases, and 5 bases had no gene match. CDR3 sequence reads: CASSSMTGGTEAFF. The CDR3 DNA reads TGTGCCAGCAGTTCAATGACAGGGGGCACTGAAGCTTTCTTT.

This chain links TRBV4-3 with TRBJ2-1, with 7 bases aligning to TRBD2. Germline CDR1 reads LGHNA; CDR2 reads YSLEER. The CDR3 is 14 amino acids. Trimming at V came to 0 bases and at J to 6 bases, leaving 2 bases not matched to a gene. CDR3 sequence: CASSQDWTSNEQFF. The CDR3 DNA sequence: TGCGCCAGCAGCCAAGACTGGACTAGCAATGAGCAGTTCTTC.

The V gene is TRBV7-8, the J gene TRBJ1-6; TRBD1 might be the D (6 bases). V was trimmed by 5 bases and J by 10 bases, leaving 18 bases between them. Per the germline V gene, CDR1 is SGHVS and CDR2 is FQNEAQ. The CDR3 is 15 residues long. CDR3 residues: CASSEFQGSLSPLHF. CDR3 nucleotides: TGTGCCAGCAGCGAATTTCAGGGGTCGTTATCACCCCTCCACTTT.

This chain links TRBV10-1 with TRBJ2-5; 9 bases agree with TRBD2. Per germline, CDR1 WNHNN and CDR2 SYGVQD (reference sequence). This CDR3 comprises 15 residues. Trimming at V came to 3 bases and at J to 2 bases, leaving 4 bases not matched to a gene. Here the CDR3 reads CASSDGTSLQETQYF. The CDR3 bases are TGCGCCAGCAGTGATGGGACTAGCCTACAAGAGACCCAGTACTTC.

This chain joins TRBV7-8 and TRBJ1-5, with D unclear. From germline, CDR1 is SGHVS and CDR2 FQNEAQ. This CDR3 has 16 amino acids. Trimming took off 0 bases at V and 1 base at J, with 10 bases between the two ends. CDR3 sequence (DNA): TGTGCCAGCAGCTTAGCGCAGGCGGGGAGCAATCAGCCCCAGCATTTT. Encoded protein: CASSLAQAGSNQPQHF.

For the CDR3, the DNA is TGCGCCAGCAGCTTGTCTCGAGGCATGCTCGGTCGCGGTCCTCTACAAGAGACCCAGTACTTC. The encoded protein is CASSLSRGMLGRGPLQETQYF. V is TRBV5-1 and J is TRBJ2-5, with no clear D. CDR1 SGHRS and CDR2 YFSETQ come from the germline V gene. The CDR3 is 21 amino acids. V was shortened by 1 base and J by 2 bases, with 30 bases between the two germline ends.

The genes are TRBV9 and TRBJ2-3; TRBD2 aligns across 13 bases. Looked up from germline, CDR1 is SGDLS and CDR2 is YYNGEE. Trimming took 0 bases from V and 2 from J; bases not matched to a gene: 6. CDR3 length: 18 residues. CDR3 bases: TGTGCCAGCAGCGTAGCCCTAACTAGCGGGGGGGCCACAGATACGCAGTATTTT. It translates to CASSVALTSGGATDTQYF. The full variable domain, completed using reference TRBV9 and TRBJ2-3, is DSGVTQTPKHLITATGQRVTLRCSPRSGDLSVYWYQQSLDQGLQFLIQYYNGEERAKGNILERFSAQQFPDLHSELNLSSLELGDSALYFCASSVALTSGGATDTQYFGPGTRLTVL.

This chain links TRBV6-5 with TRBJ1-2; D is possibly TRBD1 (5 bases). Germline V gives CDR1 MNHEY, CDR2 SVGAGI. The CDR3 has 15 residues. Trimming cost V 2 bases and J 2 bases, with 12 bases left between them. For the CDR3, the DNA is TGTGCCAGCAGTTACAGGATGGGGCCGAACTATGGCTACACCTTC. The encoded protein is CASSYRMGPNYGYTF.

V gene TRBV28 combines with J gene TRBJ1-2; D ambiguous. Trimming pared 8 bases from V and 1 base from J, leaving 8 bases between. The CDR3 length is 12 residues. CDR1 and CDR2 from the germline V gene are MDHEN and SYDVKM. The CDR3 DNA reads as TGTGCCAGCGAATCCAGTAACTATGGCTACACCTTC. This sequence encodes CASESSNYGYTF.

V usage is TRBV28 and J usage is TRBJ2-1; D remains unclear. V was cut by 2 bases and J by 9 bases, with 8 bases left in between. This CDR3 comprises 12 residues. Per the germline V gene, CDR1 is MDHEN and CDR2 is SYDVKM. The CDR3 region has the DNA TGTGCCAGCAGTTTAACAGATTTTGAGCAGTTCTTC. Translating gives CASSLTDFEQFF.

This chain joins TRBV10-1 and TRBJ2-1, with TRBD2 matching over 8 bases. Unmatched junction bases numbered 14, after V lost 4 bases and J lost 6 bases. This CDR3 is built from 17 residues. Germline assignment: CDR1 WNHNN and CDR2 SYGVQD (reference sequence). This chain's CDR3 is CASSGPPGLGPANEQFF. The CDR3 region has the DNA TGCGCCAGCAGTGGACCTCCGGGACTAGGCCCCGCCAATGAGCAGTTCTTC.

The chain employs TRBV5-8 and TRBJ2-1; 10 positions agree with TRBD1. Germline loops: CDR1 SGHTS, CDR2 YDEGEE. This CDR3 spans 15 amino acids. J gave up 6 bases and V 4 bases, and 7 bases lay outside the gene matches. The CDR3 DNA reads as TGTGCCAGCAGCCCGGGACAGGGGTTGATCAATGAGCAGTTCTTC. Translated: CASSPGQGLINEQFF.

The genes are TRBV10-3 and TRBJ2-7; 7 bases match TRBD1. CDR3 length: 13 amino acids. CDR1 and CDR2 from the germline V gene are ENHRY and SYGVKD. Trimming took 5 bases from V and 6 from J; bases not matched to a gene: 7. The CDR3 loop reads CAISIEGAAEQYF. DNA for the CDR3: TGTGCCATCAGTATTGAGGGGGCTGCCGAGCAGTACTTC.

This sequence joins TRBV5-1 and TRBJ1-1; D is unclear. CDR1 is SGHRS and CDR2 is YFSETQ in the germline V gene. V was clipped by 7 bases and J by 1 base, with 11 bases between them. The CDR3 spans 13 residues. The CDR3 DNA sequence: TGCGCCAGCGCCTCCACTCCGAACACTGAAGCTTTCTTT. Protein: CASASTPNTEAFF.

This clone was seen a handful of times. This chain joins TRBV5-4 and TRBJ1-4, with TRBD1 identical over 7 bases. J gave up 5 bases and V 4 bases, and 8 bases lay outside the gene matches. Germline lookup yields CDR1 SGHNT and CDR2 YYREEE (reference sequence). This CDR3 is 15 amino acids long. The CDR3 nucleotides read TGTGCCAGCAGCCCAGACAGGGAGGCGAATGAAAAACTGTTTTTT. Translating it yields CASSPDREANEKLFF.

This clone was seen once. The chain has TRBV14 and TRBJ1-1; a possible D gene is TRBD1 (6 bases). The CDR3 is made up of 13 amino acids. CDR1 SGHDN and CDR2 FVKESK come from the germline V gene. V lost 4 bases to trimming and J lost 11 bases, with 17 bases between them. Here the CDR3 reads CASSPGGGAPAFF. The CDR3 bases are TGTGCCAGCAGCCCAGGTGGGGGGGCGCCTGCTTTCTTT.

The chain recombines TRBV7-3 with TRBJ2-7; D might be TRBD1 (5 bases). Germline loops: CDR1 SGHTA, CDR2 FQGTGA. The germline V and J ends were trimmed by 2 bases and 2 bases, with 10 bases remaining between them. The CDR3 runs 14 residues. The CDR3 DNA follows: TGTGCCAGCAGCTTAGACCAGGGCCCCTACGAGCAGTACTTC. This encodes CASSLDQGPYEQYF.

V is TRBV7-9 and J is TRBJ2-5; TRBD1 aligns across 10 bases. There are 16 residues in the CDR3. The junction had 6 bases not matched to a gene; V was cut back by 3 bases and J by 2 bases. Germline CDR1 is SEHNR and CDR2 is FQNEAQ (reference sequence). CDR3 in DNA: TGTGCCAGCAGCTTGGGGACAGGGGTTTGGCAAGAGACCCAGTACTTC. Its protein is CASSLGTGVWQETQYF.

The chain has TRBV29-1 and TRBJ1-1; perhaps TRBD1 as D (5 bases). From germline, CDR1 is SQVTM and CDR2 ANQGSEA. The CDR3 has 14 amino acids. CDR3 sequence reads: CSLSGGDSDTEAFF. The CDR3 DNA reads as TGCAGTTTAAGTGGGGGGGATTCGGACACTGAAGCTTTCTTT.

J is TRBJ2-1 and V is TRBV6-1; 8 bases match TRBD1. Germline V CDR1 and CDR2: MNHNS, SASEGT. This CDR3 has 15 amino acids. Unmatched junction bases numbered 10, after V lost 6 bases and J lost 6 bases. As DNA, the CDR3 is TGTGCCAGCAGACCCCTCGGACAGGGAGGCAATGAGCAGTTCTTC. It specifies CASRPLGQGGNEQFF.

This clone has just one count. This sequence joins TRBV5-1 and TRBJ2-2; D is unresolved. The CDR3 is 15 amino acids. The V end lost 0 bases, the J end lost 0 bases, and 6 bases lay between the germline ends. CDR1 is SGHRS, CDR2 YFSETQ, per germline. For the CDR3, the DNA is TGCGCCAGCAGCTTGGGACAATCGAACACCGGGGAGCTGTTTTTT. Amino acids: CASSLGQSNTGELFF.

The chain has TRBV19 and TRBJ2-7, with TRBD2 identical over 8 bases. The CDR3 sequence is 14 residues long. The junction had 1 base not matched to a gene; V was cut back by 3 bases and J by 0 bases. CDR1 LNHDA and CDR2 SQIVND come from the germline V gene (reference sequence). CDR3 nucleotide sequence: TGTGCCAGTAGTATGACTAGCGACTCCTACGAGCAGTACTTC. This codes for CASSMTSDSYEQYF.

This chain joins TRBV7-9 and TRBJ1-2; TRBD1 is a possible D gene (5 bases). Germline CDR1 SEHNR, CDR2 FQNEAQ (reference sequence). This CDR3 contains 13 residues. The CDR3 region is CASWGRANYGYTF. The CDR3 DNA is TGTGCGTCGTGGGGCCGAGCTAACTATGGCTACACCTTC.

The V gene is TRBV7-9, the J gene TRBJ2-7; possibly TRBD2 for D (7 bases). The CDR3 covers 15 residues. The germline V and J ends were trimmed by 1 base and 4 bases, with 14 bases remaining between them. The germline CDR1 and CDR2 sequences are SEHNR and FQNEAQ (reference sequence). CDR3 DNA: TGTGCCAGCAGCTTAGGAGGAGGGGGGGGGTACGAGCAGTACTTC. It specifies CASSLGGGGGYEQYF.

The rearrangement joins TRBV7-6 to TRBJ2-2; 7 bases agree with TRBD2. Germline assignment: CDR1 SGHVS and CDR2 FNYEAQ. Trimming at V came to 3 bases and at J to 2 bases, leaving 3 bases not matched to a gene. There are 15 residues in the CDR3. The CDR3 DNA follows: TGTGCCAGCAGCTTGAGCGGGGTAAACACCGGGGAGCTGTTTTTT. Translation: CASSLSGVNTGELFF.

Worth noting for this clone: This same CDR3 is encoded by further DNA sequences in the sample. The chain combines TRBV28 with TRBJ2-7; D perhaps matches TRBD2 (5 bases). The V and J ends lost 5 bases and 0 bases respectively, with 14 bases between them. The CDR3 runs 15 residues. CDR1 MDHEN and CDR2 SYDVKM come from the germline V gene. The CDR3 nucleotides are TGTGCCAGCAGTCCGTGGAGGTCAGCCTCCTACGAGCAGTACTTC. Its protein product is CASSPWRSASYEQYF.